Following are 19 T cell receptor beta chains from one sample sequenced in a study of blood T cell repertoires in COVID-19. Clones were read by immunoSEQ multiplex PCR, and TCRdb kept only the in-frame ones, dropping some. The repertoire has 90,000 to 120,000 clones, 80% to 85% of them found once; the top ten carry around 4.2%. The sample was peripheral blood. The receptors stem from a human donor in a cohort sampled during active COVID-19.

This sequence joins TRBV11-2 and TRBJ1-1; maybe TRBD1 (5 bases). Looked up from germline, CDR1 is SGHAT and CDR2 is FQNNGV. This CDR3 region has 14 residues. V dropped 0 bases and J dropped 12 bases, with 17 bases sitting between them. CDR3 nucleotides: TGTGCCAGCAGCTTAGATATTGGTCAGGGATCAACTTTCTTT. Protein: CASSLDIGQGSTFF.

This sequence joins TRBV3-1 (or the pseudogene TRBV3-2) and TRBJ2-7; maybe TRBD2 (5 bases). V shed 1 base and J shed 1 base, with 11 bases lying between them. The CDR3 consists of 15 residues. Germline values: CDR1 LGHDT, CDR2 YNNKEL (reference sequence). CDR3 amino acids: CASSQARGPSYEQYF. The CDR3 DNA sequence: TGTGCCAGCAGCCAAGCCCGGGGTCCTTCCTACGAGCAGTACTTC.

The gene calls are TRBV5-1 and TRBJ2-3, with a weak D call TRBD1 (6 bases). With 0 bases removed from V and 0 bases from J, the gap between germline ends came to 11 bases. CDR1 SGHRS and CDR2 YFSETQ come from the germline V gene. The CDR3 is made up of 16 amino acids. The CDR3 region has the DNA TGCGCCAGCAGCTTGGAGGGGGACGTGAGCACAGATACGCAGTATTTT. This translates into CASSLEGDVSTDTQYF.

The chain uses TRBV3-1 (or the pseudogene TRBV3-2) and TRBJ1-6, with D possibly TRBD1 on 6 matching bases. CDR3 size: 16 residues. Germline V lookup: CDR1 LGHDT, CDR2 YNNKEL (reference sequence). The V end lost 2 bases, the J end lost 10 bases, and 18 bases lay between the germline ends. CDR3 in amino acids: CASSQNGAGENSPLHF. Written as DNA, the CDR3 is TGTGCCAGCAGCCAAAACGGGGCAGGGGAAAACTCACCCCTCCACTTT.

J is TRBJ2-7 and V is TRBV3-1 (or the pseudogene TRBV3-2); 9 bases line up with TRBD2. After removal of 2 bases from V and 0 bases from J, the junction contained 8 bases not matched to a gene. Germline CDR1 and CDR2: LGHDT and YNNKEL (reference sequence). CDR3 length: 17 residues. The CDR3 loop reads CASSQFPGLACSYEQYV. The CDR3, as DNA: TGTGCCAGCAGCCAATTCCCGGGACTAGCCTGCTCCTACGAGCAGTACGTC.

V is TRBV28 and J is TRBJ1-5; maybe TRBD1 (6 bases). The V end lost 6 bases, the J end lost 3 bases, and 15 bases lay between the germline ends. In germline, CDR1 is MDHEN, CDR2 SYDVKM. The CDR3 spans 15 residues. CDR3: CASRGEGGDNQPQHF. CDR3 in DNA: TGTGCCAGCAGGGGAGAAGGGGGGGACAATCAGCCCCAGCATTTT.

V and J are TRBV28 and TRBJ2-7; TRBD1 matches at 9 bases. The V and J ends lost 10 bases and 0 bases, in that order; junction bases with no gene match: 19. CDR1 and CDR2 from the germline V gene are MDHEN and SYDVKM. The CDR3 loop spans 18 amino acids. CDR3: CATSFPWGQGSYSYEQYF. The CDR3 DNA is TGTGCCACCTCATTCCCCTGGGGACAGGGAAGTTACTCCTACGAGCAGTACTTC.

This chain links TRBV19 with TRBJ2-2; a possible D gene is TRBD2 (6 bases). V dropped 10 bases and J dropped 4 bases, with 19 bases sitting between them. Germline CDR1 reads LNHDA; CDR2 reads SQIVND (reference sequence). The CDR3 consists of 15 residues. The CDR3 DNA follows: TGTGCCACTTGTAGTACGGGACTTCTCACCGGGGAGCTGTTTTTT. Translation: CATCSTGLLTGELFF.

The chain carries TRBV28 and TRBJ1-1; D possibly corresponds to TRBD1 (6 bases). The CDR3 extends over 12 amino acids. V was pared by 5 bases and J by 10 bases, with 14 bases between. Per germline, CDR1 MDHEN and CDR2 SYDVKM. The CDR3: CASSLRRGGAFF. The CDR3 DNA reads as TGTGCCAGCAGTCTCAGAAGGGGGGGAGCTTTCTTT.

V and J are TRBV4-2 and TRBJ2-3, with D perhaps TRBD1 (5 bases). The CDR3 has 15 residues. Between the trimmed V and J ends, which lost 0 bases and 5 bases, there was a span of 12 bases. Germline assignment: CDR1 LGHNA and CDR2 YNFKEQ. CDR3 protein: CASSQDGAVRDTQYF. The DNA of the CDR3 is TGTGCCAGCAGCCAAGATGGGGCAGTGAGAGATACGCAGTATTTT.

The chain joins TRBV3-1 (or the pseudogene TRBV3-2) to TRBJ2-4; TRBD2 matches 7 bases. Per the germline V gene, CDR1 is LGHDT and CDR2 is YNNKEL (reference sequence). The CDR3 has 16 residues. Unmatched junction bases numbered 6, after V lost 4 bases and J lost 0 bases. The CDR3 here is CASSPYGGGAKNIQYF. The CDR3 coding sequence is TGTGCCAGCAGCCCCTATGGGGGGGGAGCCAAAAACATTCAGTACTTC.

J is TRBJ2-1 and V is TRBV18; maybe TRBD1 (5 bases). The CDR3 has 13 residues. Germline CDR1 and CDR2: KGHSH and LQKENI. Between the trimmed V and J ends, which lost 3 bases and 8 bases, there was a span of 11 bases. The CDR3 DNA reads TGTGCCAGCTCACCGAGCAGGGAACATGAGCAGTTCTTC. It codes for CASSPSREHEQFF. The full variable domain, completed using reference TRBV18 and TRBJ2-1, is NAGVMQNPRHLVRRRGQEARLRCSPMKGHSHVYWYRQLPEEGLKFMVYLQKENIIDESGMPKERFSAEFPKEGPSILRIQQVVRGDSAAYFCASSPSREHEQFFGPGTRLTVL.

The genes are TRBV7-6 and TRBJ2-6; TRBD2 matches at 8 bases. After removal of 3 bases from V and 3 bases from J, the junction contained 7 bases not matched to a gene. Germline V gene sequence: CDR1 SGHVS, CDR2 FNYEAQ. The CDR3 is 17 amino acids. CDR3 sequence (DNA): TGTGCCAGCAGCTTGGCCGCGGGAGGTTTTGGGGCCAACGTCCTGACTTTC. Translation gives CASSLAAGGFGANVLTF.

V and J are TRBV10-2 and TRBJ2-1; D might be TRBD2 (5 bases). Trimming removed 3 bases at V and 0 bases at J, with 12 bases between. The CDR3 length is 16 residues. Germline V lookup: CDR1 WSHSY, CDR2 SAAADI. In DNA form, the CDR3 reads TGCGCCAGCAGTGATCCAGCTGGGAGCTCCTACAATGAGCAGTTCTTC. The encoded protein is CASSDPAGSSYNEQFF.

This clone was seen only a few times. The rearrangement joins TRBV30 to TRBJ1-2; a possible D gene is TRBD1 (5 bases). The CDR3 covers 15 residues. V gave up 4 bases and J gave up 2 bases, with 17 bases separating them. The germline V gene encodes CDR1 GTSNPN and CDR2 SVGIG (reference sequence). The CDR3 sequence is CAWKLWQGWNYGYTF. CDR3 in DNA: TGTGCCTGGAAGCTTTGGCAGGGTTGGAACTATGGCTACACCTTC.

The chain uses TRBV5-6 and TRBJ1-1; D gene uncertain. With 3 bases removed from V and 7 bases from J, the gap between germline ends came to 16 bases. CDR3 length equals 14 residues. Germline V lookup: CDR1 SGHDT, CDR2 YYEEEE. The DNA of the CDR3 is TGTGCCAGCAGCTCCCTAACAGTCCTTTTTGAAGCTTTCTTT. Amino acids: CASSSLTVLFEAFF.

J is TRBJ1-4 and V is TRBV5-1, with 8 bases that match TRBD1. There are 15 residues in the CDR3. Germline values: CDR1 SGHRS, CDR2 YFSETQ. With 4 bases clipped from V and 6 bases from J, the junction kept 8 bases outside the gene matches. The CDR3 loop reads CASSPGQGGHEKLFF. CDR3 sequence (DNA): TGCGCCAGCAGCCCCGGACAGGGAGGGCATGAAAAACTGTTTTTT. Looking up the rest from reference TRBV5-1 and TRBJ1-4 gives the full variable domain: KAGVTQTPRYLIKTRGQQVTLSCSPISGHRSVSWYQQTPGQGLQFLFEYFSETQRNKGNFPGRFSGRQFSNSRSEMNVSTLELGDSALYLCASSPGQGGHEKLFFGSGTQLSVL.

The V gene is TRBV4-1, the J gene TRBJ1-2, with 7 bases aligning to TRBD1. The CDR3 extends over 17 amino acids. Unmatched junction bases numbered 13, after V lost 3 bases and J lost 3 bases. Per the germline V gene, CDR1 is MGHRA and CDR2 is YSYEKL. The CDR3 here is CASSHLNRGPRDYGYTF. The CDR3 region has the DNA TGCGCCAGCAGCCATTTAAATAGGGGGCCTAGAGACTATGGCTACACCTTC.

The rearrangement links TRBV2 to TRBJ2-1; 8 nucleotides line up with TRBD1. Trimming at V came to 6 bases and at J to 4 bases, leaving 8 bases not matched to a gene. The germline V gene has CDR1 SNHLY and CDR2 FYNNEI. The CDR3 is 15 residues long. DNA for the CDR3: TGTGCCAGCAGCCTAGGGACAGGCTTATACAATGAGCAGTTCTTC. Translation: CASSLGTGLYNEQFF.